These T cell receptor beta chains were read from a single sample in a study of cytotoxic CD8 clonotypes in ibrutinib-treated CLL. Repertoires were generated with immunoSEQ multiplex PCR, while TCRdb's copy carries only in-frame clones and drops some. The table lists about 130,000 clones, around 85% of them singletons. This specimen consisted of PBMCs, obtained after 24 months of ibrutinib treatment. Receptors were obtained from a human donor with chronic lymphocytic leukemia. CDR3s include the opening cysteine and the closing phenylalanine or tryptophan. Fields, in order: J gene, clone size, D gene, V gene, CDR3 protein, CDR3 DNA. D genes are given only for firm matches. Size tells how often a clone was seen (once, few, many) or the class of an expanded clone, and some rows leave it out.

J gene: TRBJ2-7
clone size: .
D gene: .
V gene: TRBV2
CDR3 protein: CASSEVRGQQYF
CDR3 DNA: TGTGCCAGCAGTGAGGTCAGGGGACAGCAGTACTTC

J gene: TRBJ1-2
clone size: .
D gene: TRBD1
V gene: TRBV4-2
CDR3 protein: CASSQDHLTGVHGYTF
CDR3 DNA: TGTGCCAGCAGCCAAGATCATTTAACAGGGGTACATGGCTACACCTTC

J gene: TRBJ2-3
clone size: .
D gene: .
V gene: TRBV28
CDR3 protein: CASSRRTFGKADTQYF
CDR3 DNA: TGTGCCAGCAGCCGAAGGACCTTCGGAAAGGCAGATACGCAGTATTTT

J gene: TRBJ2-7
clone size: .
D gene: .
V gene: TRBV15
CDR3 protein: CATSRGAARVVEQYF
CDR3 DNA: TGTGCCACCAGCAGGGGGGCGGCCCGGGTGGTTGAGCAGTACTTC

J gene: TRBJ2-5
clone size: .
D gene: TRBD2
V gene: TRBV7-2
CDR3 protein: CASSISGGAETQYF
CDR3 DNA: TGTGCCAGCAGCATTAGCGGGGGGGCTGAGACCCAGTACTTC

J gene: TRBJ2-7
clone size: .
D gene: TRBD1
V gene: TRBV25-1
CDR3 protein: CASSSRDRFYEQYF
CDR3 DNA: TGTGCCAGCAGCTCCCGGGACAGGTTCTACGAGCAGTACTTC

J gene: TRBJ2-7
clone size: .
D gene: .
V gene: TRBV20-1
CDR3 protein: CSARRTGEQYF
CDR3 DNA: TGCAGTGCTAGACGGACGGGAGAGCAGTACTTC

J gene: TRBJ2-5
clone size: .
D gene: .
V gene: TRBV11-2
CDR3 protein: CASSLGGVPGETQYF
CDR3 DNA: TGTGCCAGCAGCTTAGGCGGGGTTCCGGGAGAGACCCAGTACTTC

J gene: TRBJ2-3
clone size: .
D gene: .
V gene: TRBV28
CDR3 protein: CASSVLGDTTDTQYF
CDR3 DNA: TGTGCCAGCAGCGTCCTCGGCGATACCACAGATACGCAGTATTTT

J gene: TRBJ2-7
clone size: .
D gene: TRBD1
V gene: TRBV7-9
CDR3 protein: CASSPGQGRPYEQYF
CDR3 DNA: TGTGCCAGCAGCCCGGGACAGGGCCGTCCCTACGAGCAGTACTTC

J gene: TRBJ1-2
clone size: .
D gene: .
V gene: TRBV30
CDR3 protein: CARDRRSYGYTF
CDR3 DNA: TGTGCTCGGGACCGAAGATCTTATGGCTACACCTTC

J gene: TRBJ2-7
clone size: few
D gene: .
V gene: TRBV18
CDR3 protein: CASSPGRGEQYF
CDR3 DNA: TGTGCCAGCTCACCAGGACGGGGCGAGCAGTACTTC

J gene: TRBJ2-7
clone size: .
D gene: .
V gene: TRBV6-1
CDR3 protein: CASRSADSYEQYF
CDR3 DNA: TGTGCCAGCAGGTCGGCAGACTCCTACGAGCAGTACTTC

J gene: TRBJ1-2
clone size: once
D gene: .
V gene: TRBV9
CDR3 protein: CASTEGTSIYGYTF
CDR3 DNA: TGTGCCAGCACCGAAGGGACGTCGATTTATGGCTACACCTTC

J gene: TRBJ1-6
clone size: .
D gene: .
V gene: TRBV5-6
CDR3 protein: CASSISRGLSPLHF
CDR3 DNA: TGTGCCAGCAGCATCTCGAGGGGACTTTCACCCCTCCACTTT

J gene: TRBJ1-2
clone size: .
D gene: .
V gene: TRBV7-2
CDR3 protein: CASSSYRLDGYTF
CDR3 DNA: TGTGCCAGCAGCTCCTACAGGCTCGATGGCTACACCTTC

J gene: TRBJ2-1
clone size: few
D gene: .
V gene: TRBV7-2
CDR3 protein: CASSLQIYNEQFF
CDR3 DNA: TGTGCCAGCAGCCTTCAGATATACAATGAGCAGTTCTTC

J gene: TRBJ1-1
clone size: .
D gene: .
V gene: TRBV6-5
CDR3 protein: CASLGLRAFF
CDR3 DNA: TGTGCCAGCCTCGGCCTAAGGGCTTTCTTT

J gene: TRBJ2-7
clone size: .
D gene: TRBD1
V gene: TRBV18
CDR3 protein: CASSPSTGTYEQYF
CDR3 DNA: TGTGCCAGCTCACCCTCGACAGGGACCTACGAGCAGTACTTC

J gene: TRBJ1-5
clone size: .
D gene: .
V gene: TRBV7-9
CDR3 protein: CASSLLNPNQPQHF
CDR3 DNA: TGTGCCAGCAGCTTACTCAATCCAAACCAGCCCCAGCATTTT

J gene: TRBJ1-1
clone size: once
D gene: .
V gene: TRBV7-9
CDR3 protein: CASSLYIDRRLLLNTEAFF
CDR3 DNA: TGTGCCAGCAGCTTATACATAGACAGGAGATTACTACTGAACACTGAAGCTTTCTTT

J gene: TRBJ1-5
clone size: .
D gene: .
V gene: TRBV5-1
CDR3 protein: CASSLDGGRNQPQHF
CDR3 DNA: TGCGCCAGCAGCTTGGACGGGGGCCGAAATCAGCCCCAGCATTTT

J gene: TRBJ2-3
clone size: .
D gene: .
V gene: TRBV19
CDR3 protein: CASSSGGVPDTQYF
CDR3 DNA: TGTGCCAGTAGTAGCGGGGGCGTCCCAGATACGCAGTATTTT

J gene: TRBJ2-1
clone size: .
D gene: .
V gene: TRBV13
CDR3 protein: CASSLEGNYNEQFF
CDR3 DNA: TGTGCCAGCAGCTTAGAAGGCAACTACAATGAGCAGTTCTTC

J gene: TRBJ1-6
clone size: .
D gene: TRBD1
V gene: TRBV6-5
CDR3 protein: CASMNRGNSPLHF
CDR3 DNA: TGTGCCAGCATGAACAGGGGTAATTCACCCCTCCACTTT

J gene: TRBJ2-1
clone size: .
D gene: TRBD2
V gene: TRBV9
CDR3 protein: CASSVAPSGGANNEQFF
CDR3 DNA: TGTGCCAGCAGCGTAGCTCCTAGCGGGGGGGCAAACAATGAGCAGTTCTTC

J gene: TRBJ2-5
clone size: .
D gene: .
V gene: TRBV7-3
CDR3 protein: CASSLEPEETQYF
CDR3 DNA: TGTGCCAGCAGCTTAGAACCCGAGGAGACCCAGTACTTC